The TCR beta chain under discussion was sequenced for a study of blood T cell repertoires in COVID-19. Across the study: The origin of the acute and convalescent COVID-19 samples was the United States, Italy and Spain. The analysed material was cDNA or gDNA that came from T cells, B-cell-depleted T cells, or PBMCs.

The junction had 6 bases not matched to a gene; V was cut back by 6 bases and J by 5 bases. Germline-derived CDR1 and CDR2 are SQVTM and ANQGSEA. The CDR3 has 13 residues. Methods used by the authors: Scientists estimated how many nucleated cells there were by amplifying reference gene primers. TCRdb's table, derived via immunoSEQ multiplex PCR, lists solely in-frame clones and lacks some. V, J and clone size are taken as reported in that table, and D and trimming were inferred from the DNA itself. The sample has 100,000 or so clones, 70% to 80% seen once. The chain recombines TRBV29-1 with TRBJ2-5; 10 nucleotides match TRBD1. Sequencing was performed on peripheral blood. The receptor comes from a man aged 55 to 70 with active or convalescent COVID-19. The CDR3 loop reads CSVRQGAGETQYF. The CDR3 region has the DNA TGCAGCGTGCGACAGGGGGCAGGGGAGACCCAGTACTTC.